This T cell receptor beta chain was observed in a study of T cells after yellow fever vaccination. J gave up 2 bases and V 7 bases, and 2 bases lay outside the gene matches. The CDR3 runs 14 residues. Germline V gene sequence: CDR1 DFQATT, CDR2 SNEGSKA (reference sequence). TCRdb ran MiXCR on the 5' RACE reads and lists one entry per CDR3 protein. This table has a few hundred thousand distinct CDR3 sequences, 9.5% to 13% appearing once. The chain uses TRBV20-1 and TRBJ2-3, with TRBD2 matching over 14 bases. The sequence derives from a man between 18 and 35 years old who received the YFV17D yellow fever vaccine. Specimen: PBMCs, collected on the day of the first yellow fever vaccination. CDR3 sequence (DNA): TGCAGTGTGACTAGCGGGGGGGCCACAGATACGCAGTATTTT. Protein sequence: CSVTSGGATDTQYF.